One sample yielded the 18 T cell receptor beta chains listed below, sequenced in a study of T cell responses to AZD1222 COVID-19 vaccine. The repertoire was sequenced with immunoSEQ multiplex PCR; TCRdb's copy has only in-frame clones and lacks some. The sample holds 50,000 to 70,000 clones, approximately 89% seen once. The sequencing here drew on peripheral blood, taken 28 days after the second AZD1222 dose. These receptors were taken from an adult who received the AZD1222 COVID-19 vaccine.

In DNA, the CDR3 is TGTGCCAGCAGCGTAAAAAGCGGGGAGACCCAGTACTTC. Protein: CASSVKSGETQYF. This chain joins TRBV9 and TRBJ2-5; possible D gene TRBD2, 6 bases. There are 13 residues in the CDR3. Trimming removed 1 base from V and 5 bases from J, with 9 bases in between. CDR1 is SGDLS and CDR2 is YYNGEE in the germline V gene. Combining the CDR3 with reference TRBV9 and TRBJ2-5 gives the whole variable domain DSGVTQTPKHLITATGQRVTLRCSPRSGDLSVYWYQQSLDQGLQFLIQYYNGEERAKGNILERFSAQQFPDLHSELNLSSLELGDSALYFCASSVKSGETQYFGPGTRLLVL.

The chain couples TRBV12-3 or TRBV12-4 to TRBJ1-1; 11 bases map to TRBD1. The CDR3 is 13 amino acids. Germline trimming cut 7 bases from V and 6 bases from J; bases unmatched to any gene: 4. CDR3 nucleotide sequence: TGTGCCAGCAACGGACAGGGGGCGTCTGAAGCTTTCTTT. Translation gives CASNGQGASEAFF.

The genes are TRBV6-5 and TRBJ2-7; 11 nucleotides line up with TRBD2. CDR3 size: 14 residues. Germline assignment: CDR1 MNHEY and CDR2 SVGAGI. Losses at the gene ends were 6 bases for V and 4 bases for J; bases not matched to a gene: 5. CDR3 sequence reads: CASRTGTSGYEQYF. As DNA, the CDR3 is TGTGCCAGCAGAACCGGGACTAGCGGATACGAGCAGTACTTC.

The chain couples TRBV2 to TRBJ1-1, with 7 bases fitting TRBD1. This CDR3 is 15 amino acids long. V lost 3 bases, J lost 5 bases, and 9 bases stayed unmatched. CDR1 is SNHLY, CDR2 FYNNEI, per germline. CDR3 residues: CASSDLGRGSTEAFF. The CDR3 DNA reads TGTGCCAGCAGTGATTTGGGCAGGGGGAGTACTGAAGCTTTCTTT.

This clone was seen a handful of times. CDR3 in DNA: TGCGCCAGCAGCTTGTACGACAGGGACAACTATGGCTACACCTTC. Protein sequence: CASSLYDRDNYGYTF. J is TRBJ1-2 and V is TRBV5-1; TRBD1 aligns across 7 bases. The CDR3 extends over 15 amino acids. Germline V CDR1 and CDR2: SGHRS, YFSETQ. The V and J ends lost 1 base and 2 bases, in that order; junction bases with no gene match: 5. Full variable domain (outside the CDR3, taken from reference TRBV5-1 and TRBJ1-2): KAGVTQTPRYLIKTRGQQVTLSCSPISGHRSVSWYQQTPGQGLQFLFEYFSETQRNKGNFPGRFSGRQFSNSRSEMNVSTLELGDSALYLCASSLYDRDNYGYTFGSGTRLTVV.

The genes are TRBV7-9 and TRBJ1-1; no reliable D call. Trimming left V 5 bases short and J 1 base short, with 8 bases between. Germline CDR1 reads SEHNR; CDR2 reads FQNEAQ (reference sequence). The CDR3 covers 13 residues. In DNA, the CDR3 is TGTGCCAGCAGCGACGACTGGAACACTGAAGCTTTCTTT. Translation: CASSDDWNTEAFF.

The J gene is TRBJ2-7, the V gene TRBV7-3, with a tentative D call TRBD1 (6 bases). The ends were cut back, 5 bases at V and 1 base at J, with 15 bases in the middle. In germline, CDR1 is SGHTA, CDR2 FQGTGA. This CDR3 has 15 amino acids. CDR3 DNA sequence: TGTGCCAGCAGCCCGGGGACAAGGGGATCCTACGAGCAGTACTTC. This translates into CASSPGTRGSYEQYF.

The chain links TRBV28 to TRBJ1-2; 10 bases line up with TRBD1. The CDR3 consists of 15 residues. CDR1 and CDR2 from the germline V gene are MDHEN and SYDVKM. With V trimmed by 5 bases and J by 4 bases, 7 bases remained unmatched. In nucleotides, the CDR3 is TGTGCCAGCAGTGCGACAGGGGGCGGTGGCTATGGCTACACCTTC. Protein product: CASSATGGGGYGYTF.

The chain has TRBV5-1 and TRBJ1-2, with D perhaps TRBD1 (5 bases). The CDR3 has 14 residues. Germline V gives CDR1 SGHRS, CDR2 YFSETQ. V was cut by 0 bases and J by 7 bases, with 13 bases left in between. For the CDR3, the DNA is TGCGCCAGCAGCTTGGCCGAAGGGGCTACTGGCTACACCTTC. Its protein product is CASSLAEGATGYTF.

In DNA, the CDR3 is TGTGCCTGGAGTGCGGTCGGAGACCATAGCAATCAGCCCCAGCATTTT. This sequence encodes CAWSAVGDHSNQPQHF. This rearrangement joins TRBV30 to TRBJ1-5; D unresolved. CDR3 length equals 16 residues. V lost 1 base and J lost 0, with 13 bases in between. Germline assignment: CDR1 GTSNPN and CDR2 SVGIG (reference sequence).

The J gene is TRBJ1-2, the V gene TRBV6-1; 7 bases line up with TRBD1. This CDR3 is 15 amino acids long. The J segment lost 6 bases and the V segment lost 3 bases, leaving 10 bases of the junction unmatched. Germline V gene lookup returns CDR1 MNHNS and CDR2 SASEGT. CDR3 amino acids: CASSENRGGFDGYTF. The CDR3 DNA reads as TGTGCCAGCAGTGAGAACAGGGGCGGGTTCGATGGCTACACCTTC.

This clone was counted a few times. The chain joins TRBV9 to TRBJ1-3; 9 bases are a match to TRBD1. After removal of 4 bases from V and 0 bases from J, the junction contained 8 bases not matched to a gene. Germline CDR1 SGDLS, CDR2 YYNGEE. This CDR3 is built from 17 residues. CDR3 coding DNA: TGTGCCAGCAGCACCCTAGGACAGGGGAACTCTGGAAACACCATATATTTT. It translates to CASSTLGQGNSGNTIYF.

V usage is TRBV19 and J usage is TRBJ1-2; 7 bases fit TRBD1. This CDR3 has 13 residues. J lost 7 bases, V lost 6 bases, and 8 bases had no gene match. Germline loops: CDR1 LNHDA, CDR2 SQIVND (reference sequence). CDR3 in DNA: TGTGCCAGTAGGATCAGGGGGATGTCTGGCTACACCTTC. Protein sequence: CASRIRGMSGYTF.

The chain recombines TRBV7-2 with TRBJ2-5; 7 bases are shared with TRBD2. CDR1 is SGHTA, CDR2 FQGNSA, per germline. V was clipped by 5 bases and J by 2 bases; unmatched bases: 8. The CDR3 has 15 residues. The CDR3, as DNA: TGTGCCAGCAGCAACCTTAGCGGGCCTCAAGAGACCCAGTACTTC. Protein sequence: CASSNLSGPQETQYF.

CDR3 residues: CASSPTGVKDGYTF. CDR3 DNA sequence: TGTGCCAGCAGCCCTACAGGGGTTAAGGATGGCTACACCTTC. The V and J genes are TRBV11-2 and TRBJ1-2; the match to TRBD1 covers 7 bases. The V and J ends lost 5 bases and 6 bases, in that order; junction bases with no gene match: 9. The CDR3 runs 14 residues. Germline V gives CDR1 SGHAT, CDR2 FQNNGV.

The rearrangement joins TRBV5-1 to TRBJ1-1; no clear D. Germline V gene lookup returns CDR1 SGHRS and CDR2 YFSETQ. Trimming took 3 bases from V and 3 from J, leaving 18 bases between them. The CDR3 spans 16 residues. In nucleotides, the CDR3 is TGCGCCAGCAGCTATATGGAGGGCCCGCCGGACACTGAAGCTTTCTTT. It codes for CASSYMEGPPDTEAFF.

This clone was recorded a few times. The chain is built from TRBV5-1 and TRBJ1-2; D uncertain. CDR1 and CDR2 from the germline V gene are SGHRS and YFSETQ. The CDR3 totals 13 residues. The V gene lost 3 bases and the J gene lost 1 base, with 7 bases spanning the gap. The CDR3 sequence: CASSWGYNYGYTF. The CDR3 DNA reads as TGCGCCAGCAGCTGGGGTTATAACTATGGCTACACCTTC.

The chain employs TRBV19 and TRBJ2-7, with no clear D. The germline V and J ends were trimmed by 3 bases and 9 bases, with 18 bases remaining between them. Germline V gives CDR1 LNHDA, CDR2 SQIVND (reference sequence). The CDR3 consists of 14 residues. CDR3 DNA: TGTGCCAGTAGTATTTTGCCAGGAGCTACGGGGCAGTACTTC. Protein: CASSILPGATGQYF.